Below are 14 T cell receptor beta chains sequenced from a single sample in a study of radiotherapy plus CTLA-4 blockade in lung cancer. Sequencing was performed with immunoSEQ multiplex PCR; in TCRdb, only in-frame clones are kept and a portion is missing. The repertoire has fewer than 100,000 clones, approximately 80% of them found once; the top ten carry about 0.79%. The sequencing used peripheral blood, collected from a patient treated with radiotherapy plus ipilimumab. Receptors originate from a human donor with non-small cell lung cancer who had stable disease on radiotherapy plus ipilimumab.

V usage is TRBV9 and J usage is TRBJ2-1; 8 bases fit TRBD2. Germline assignment: CDR1 SGDLS and CDR2 YYNGEE. The CDR3 spans 14 residues. Trimming took 4 bases from V and 7 from J; bases not matched to a gene: 7. CDR3 DNA: TGTGCCAGCAGCTTGGGACTAGGAAAAAATGAGCAGTTCTTC. This translates into CASSLGLGKNEQFF.

The chain carries TRBV29-1 and TRBJ2-1, with 12 bases that match TRBD2. CDR1 and CDR2 from the germline V gene are SQVTM and ANQGSEA. V was clipped by 7 bases and J by 5 bases; unmatched bases: 9. This CDR3 spans 15 amino acids. The DNA for the CDR3 is TGCAGCGCCCGAGGGACTAGCGGGTCTAACAATGAGCAGTTCTTC. Protein: CSARGTSGSNNEQFF.

The chain has TRBV28 and TRBJ2-1, with 11 bases aligning to TRBD2. V dropped 3 bases and J dropped 10; count of bases not matched to a gene: 8. Germline CDR1 and CDR2: MDHEN and SYDVKM. The CDR3 has 15 amino acids. The CDR3 reads CASSFRTSGFQEQFF. CDR3 nucleotides: TGTGCCAGCAGTTTTAGGACTAGCGGGTTCCAGGAGCAGTTCTTC.

The rearrangement joins TRBV29-1 to TRBJ2-3; D possibly corresponds to TRBD1 (5 bases). The CDR3 has 15 residues. The V end lost 0 bases, the J end lost 2 bases, and 12 bases lay between the germline ends. The germline V gene encodes CDR1 SQVTM and CDR2 ANQGSEA. The DNA of the CDR3 is TGCAGCGTTGAAGATCAAAGGGGTCTCACAGATACGCAGTATTTT. Its protein product is CSVEDQRGLTDTQYF.

This chain links TRBV28 with TRBJ2-3; D call uncertain. With 4 bases removed from V and 6 bases from J, the gap between germline ends came to 8 bases. CDR1 is MDHEN, CDR2 SYDVKM, per germline. The CDR3 sequence is 12 residues long. In DNA form, the CDR3 reads TGTGCCAGCAGTTCCTGGCCGGATACGCAGTATTTT. Translated: CASSSWPDTQYF.

The chain couples TRBV30 to TRBJ2-1; no reliable D call. Germline V lookup: CDR1 GTSNPN, CDR2 SVGIG (reference sequence). The CDR3 covers 14 residues. The V end lost 1 base, the J end lost 1 base, and 8 bases lay between the germline ends. The CDR3 protein is CAWSAGESYNEQFF. DNA for the CDR3: TGTGCCTGGAGTGCTGGGGAATCCTACAATGAGCAGTTCTTC.

V usage is TRBV28 and J usage is TRBJ1-5, with 11 bases matching TRBD1. The V gene's germline CDR1 is MDHEN and CDR2 SYDVKM. The CDR3 contains 13 residues. The junction had 2 bases not matched to a gene; V was cut back by 8 bases and J by 5 bases. The CDR3 spells CASGGQGDQPQHF. DNA of the CDR3: TGTGCCAGCGGGGGACAGGGGGATCAGCCCCAGCATTTT.

The sample holds one count of this clone. This chain uses TRBV7-9 with TRBJ1-2; 8 bases are a match to TRBD1. CDR1 is SEHNR and CDR2 is FQNEAQ in the germline V gene (reference sequence). V gave up 7 bases and J gave up 4 bases; unmatched junction bases: 14. The CDR3 totals 16 residues. CDR3 DNA: TGTGCCAGCAACATCCCGGACAGGGCCAGACTCTATGGCTACACCTTC. The encoded protein is CASNIPDRARLYGYTF.

This clone was counted a single time. The V gene is TRBV7-3, the J gene TRBJ2-1; no reliable D call. The V gene lost 1 base and the J gene lost 3 bases, with 10 bases spanning the gap. Germline values: CDR1 SGHTA, CDR2 FQGTGA. The CDR3 is 15 amino acids. CDR3 DNA sequence: TGTGCCAGCAGCTTAATGGGCGCTATCTACAATGAGCAGTTCTTC. It is translated as CASSLMGAIYNEQFF.

The table lists this clone with a few counts. This chain joins TRBV5-4 and TRBJ2-2; 11 bases line up with TRBD1. Trimming removed 5 bases from V and 4 bases from J; junction bases left unmatched: 4. Looked up from germline, CDR1 is SGHNT and CDR2 is YYREEE (reference sequence). The length of the CDR3 is 15 residues. The CDR3, as DNA: TGTGCCAGCAGAAGGGACAGGGGGGTCACCGGGGAGCTGTTTTTT. It is translated as CASRRDRGVTGELFF.

The chain is built from TRBV6-5 and TRBJ1-2; possible D gene TRBD1, 6 bases. Germline V gives CDR1 MNHEY, CDR2 SVGAGI. The length of the CDR3 is 13 residues. V lost 2 bases and J lost 2, with 6 bases in between. As DNA, the CDR3 is TGTGCCAGCAGTTACCAGGGGAACTATGGCTACACCTTC. Translating gives CASSYQGNYGYTF.

The rearrangement uses TRBV7-3 and TRBJ2-1, with D perhaps TRBD1 or TRBD2 (6 bases each). CDR3 length: 15 residues. Germline assignment: CDR1 SGHTA and CDR2 FQGTGA. V shed 0 bases and J shed 6 bases, with 12 bases lying between them. The CDR3 protein is CASSLTSGGVNEQFF. The CDR3, as DNA: TGTGCCAGCAGCTTAACTTCCGGGGGCGTCAATGAGCAGTTCTTC. The whole variable domain, filled in from reference TRBV7-3 and TRBJ2-1, reads GAGVSQTPSNKVTEKGKYVELRCDPISGHTALYWYRQSLGQGPEFLIYFQGTGAADDSGLPNDRFFAVRPEGSVSTLKIQRTERGDSAVYLCASSLTSGGVNEQFFGPGTRLTVL.

The V call is TRBV5-1, the J call TRBJ1-2; D unclear. V was clipped by 1 base and J by 8 bases, with 12 bases between them. There are 13 residues in the CDR3. From germline, CDR1 is SGHRS and CDR2 YFSETQ. CDR3 residues: CASSLNGEMGYTF. The CDR3 coding sequence is TGCGCCAGCAGCTTGAATGGGGAGATGGGCTACACCTTC.

CDR3 region: CASSLSGSWSYNEQFF. For the CDR3, the DNA is TGTGCCAGCAGCTTAAGCGGGAGTTGGTCCTACAATGAGCAGTTCTTC. V usage is TRBV11-3 and J usage is TRBJ2-1; 8 nucleotides align to TRBD2. J was trimmed by 1 base and V by 2 bases; bases with no gene match: 4. Germline values: CDR1 SGHNT, CDR2 YENEEA. This CDR3 is 16 amino acids long.